The 10 T cell receptor beta chains given below trace back to one sample, sequenced in a study of T cell responses to AZD1222 COVID-19 vaccine. The protocol was immunoSEQ multiplex PCR, while the TCRdb copy is restricted to in-frame clones and leaves out a portion. The sample lists some 100,000 clones, around nine tenths seen once, with approximately 1.2% in the top ten. Sample: peripheral blood, taken on day 0 of AZD1222 vaccination. These receptors all come from an adult in good health.

The genes are TRBV9 and TRBJ1-1; 10 bases align to TRBD1. The germline V gene encodes CDR1 SGDLS and CDR2 YYNGEE. This CDR3 spans 15 amino acids. V lost 3 bases to trimming and J lost 2 bases; unmatched junction nucleotides: 4. CDR3 sequence: CASSEGQGYNTEAFF. CDR3 nucleotides: TGTGCCAGCAGCGAGGGACAGGGGTATAACACTGAAGCTTTCTTT. The variable domain in full, completed from reference TRBV9 and TRBJ1-1, reads DSGVTQTPKHLITATGQRVTLRCSPRSGDLSVYWYQQSLDQGLQFLIQYYNGEERAKGNILERFSAQQFPDLHSELNLSSLELGDSALYFCASSEGQGYNTEAFFGQGTRLTVV.

This clone was seen once. The chain joins TRBV3-1 (or the pseudogene TRBV3-2) to TRBJ2-2; 10 bases line up with TRBD1. Trimming at V came to 4 bases and at J to 3 bases, leaving 5 bases not matched to a gene. The CDR3 is 16 residues long. Germline loops: CDR1 LGHDT, CDR2 YNNKEL (reference sequence). The CDR3 DNA follows: TGTGCCAGCAGCCCTCGACAGGGGGCCGACACCGGGGAGCTGTTTTTT. Translation gives CASSPRQGADTGELFF.

The V and J genes are TRBV27 and TRBJ2-1, with D uncertain. V was cut by 6 bases and J by 5 bases, with 5 bases left in between. Germline CDR1 and CDR2: MNHEY and SMNVEV (reference sequence). The CDR3 spans 11 residues. The CDR3 bases are TGTGCCAGCAGCCCAAACAATGAGCAGTTCTTC. Encoded protein: CASSPNNEQFF.

The J gene is TRBJ1-6, the V gene TRBV30; D is ambiguous. CDR1 GTSNPN and CDR2 SVGIG come from the germline V gene (reference sequence). CDR3 size: 14 residues. V lost 2 bases to trimming and J lost 9 bases, with 14 bases between them. As DNA, the CDR3 is TGTGCCTGGAGTTTGCTCGGCCAACGTTCACCCCTCCACTTT. The encoded protein is CAWSLLGQRSPLHF.

This clone was counted between two and nine times. The V gene is TRBV7-2, the J gene TRBJ1-2; D is uncertain. This CDR3 is 15 amino acids long. CDR1 is SGHTA and CDR2 is FQGNSA in the germline V gene. V lost 1 base, J lost 0 bases, and 9 bases lay in between. The CDR3 protein is CASSLDPGANYGYTF. The CDR3 nucleotides are TGTGCCAGCAGCTTAGACCCGGGAGCTAACTATGGCTACACCTTC.

The gene calls are TRBV5-1 and TRBJ2-7, with D possibly being TRBD1 (5 bases). V was cut by 4 bases and J by 6 bases, with 20 bases left in between. This CDR3 comprises 15 residues. Germline V lookup: CDR1 SGHRS, CDR2 YFSETQ. The CDR3 DNA reads as TGCGCCAGCAGCCCCACCGCAGGGAATCCCTCCGAGCAGTACTTC. It is translated as CASSPTAGNPSEQYF.

The chain joins TRBV20-1 to TRBJ1-1; no firm D call. Germline V gene sequence: CDR1 DFQATT, CDR2 SNEGSKA (reference sequence). The CDR3 has 13 amino acids. Trimming cost V 3 bases and J 1 base, with 9 bases left between them. CDR3 residues: CSASSQPNTEAFF. CDR3 nucleotide sequence: TGCAGTGCTAGTTCGCAGCCGAACACTGAAGCTTTCTTT.

The CDR3 region has the DNA TGTGCCAGCAACCGACAGGGTAACACTGAAGCTTTCTTT. It codes for CASNRQGNTEAFF. The chain couples TRBV12-3 or TRBV12-4 to TRBJ1-1; 7 nucleotides match TRBD1. This CDR3 has 13 residues. V shed 7 bases, J shed 2 bases, and the junction held 4 bases outside the gene matches.

The genes are TRBV12-3 or TRBV12-4 and TRBJ2-7, with D possibly being TRBD1 (5 bases). The V end lost 4 bases, the J end lost 3 bases, and 10 bases lay between the germline ends. The CDR3 extends over 13 amino acids. The CDR3 nucleotides are TGTGCCAGCAGTTCCCAGGGTTTCTACGAGCAGTACTTC. It is translated as CASSSQGFYEQYF.

This clone showed up just a few times. The genes are TRBV10-3 and TRBJ2-6, with D possibly TRBD1 on 6 matching bases. Per the germline V gene, CDR1 is ENHRY and CDR2 is SYGVKD. The CDR3 runs to 19 residues. Between the trimmed V and J ends, which lost 1 base and 2 bases, there was a span of 18 bases. CDR3 amino acids: CAISEFLRTAIAGANVLTF. DNA of the CDR3: TGTGCCATCAGTGAGTTTTTGAGGACAGCTATAGCTGGGGCCAACGTCCTGACTTTC.